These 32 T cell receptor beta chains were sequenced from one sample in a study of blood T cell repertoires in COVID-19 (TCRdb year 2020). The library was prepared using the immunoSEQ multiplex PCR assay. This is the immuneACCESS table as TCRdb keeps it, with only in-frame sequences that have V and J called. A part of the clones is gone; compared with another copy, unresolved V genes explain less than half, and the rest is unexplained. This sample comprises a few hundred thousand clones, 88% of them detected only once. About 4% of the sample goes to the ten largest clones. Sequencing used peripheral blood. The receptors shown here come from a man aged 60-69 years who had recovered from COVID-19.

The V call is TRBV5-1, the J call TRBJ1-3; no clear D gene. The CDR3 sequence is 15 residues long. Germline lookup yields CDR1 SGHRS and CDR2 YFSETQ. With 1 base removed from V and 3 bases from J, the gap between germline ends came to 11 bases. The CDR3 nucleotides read TGCGCCAGCAGCTTGAGCGCCAGCGGTGGAAACACCATATATTTT. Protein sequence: CASSLSASGGNTIYF.

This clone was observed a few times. The chain's CDR3 is CASSLAEGQAPYEQYF. As DNA, the CDR3 is TGCGCCAGCAGCCTGGCCGAGGGACAGGCGCCCTACGAGCAGTACTTC. This chain links TRBV4-1 with TRBJ2-7; 8 bases map to TRBD1. V trimming: 4 bases; J trimming: 2 bases; junction bases outside the gene matches: 10. The V gene's germline CDR1 is MGHRA and CDR2 YSYEKL. The CDR3 totals 16 residues.

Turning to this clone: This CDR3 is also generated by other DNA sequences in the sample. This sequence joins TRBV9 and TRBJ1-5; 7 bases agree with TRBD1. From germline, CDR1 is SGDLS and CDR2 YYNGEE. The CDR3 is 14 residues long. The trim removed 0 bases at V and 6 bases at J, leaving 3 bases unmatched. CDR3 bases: TGTGCCAGCAGCGTAGGACAGGGAGGTCAGCCCCAGCATTTT. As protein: CASSVGQGGQPQHF.

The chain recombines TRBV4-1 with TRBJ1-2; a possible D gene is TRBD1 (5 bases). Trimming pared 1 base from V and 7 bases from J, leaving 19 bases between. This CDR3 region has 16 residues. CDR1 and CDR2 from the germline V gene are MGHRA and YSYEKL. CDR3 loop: CASSQASAGREGGYTF. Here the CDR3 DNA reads TGCGCCAGCAGCCAAGCATCTGCAGGGCGGGAGGGTGGCTACACCTTC.

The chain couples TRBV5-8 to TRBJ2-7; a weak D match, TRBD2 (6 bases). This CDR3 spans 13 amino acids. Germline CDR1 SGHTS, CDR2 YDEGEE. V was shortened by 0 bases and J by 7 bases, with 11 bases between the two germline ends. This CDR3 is CASSLAGTGEQYF. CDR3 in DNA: TGTGCCAGCAGCTTGGCCGGGACTGGGGAGCAGTACTTC.

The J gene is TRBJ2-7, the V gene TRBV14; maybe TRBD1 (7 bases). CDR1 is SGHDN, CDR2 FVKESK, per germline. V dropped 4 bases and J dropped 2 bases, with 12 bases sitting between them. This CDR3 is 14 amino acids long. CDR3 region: CASSPQGGPYEQYF. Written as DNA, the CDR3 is TGTGCCAGCAGCCCCCAGGGGGGACCCTACGAGCAGTACTTC. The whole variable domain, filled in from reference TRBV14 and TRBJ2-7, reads EAGVTQFPSHSVIEKGQTVTLRCDPISGHDNLYWYRRVMGKEIKFLLHFVKESKQDESGMPNNRFLAERTGGTYSTLKVQPAELEDSGVYFCASSPQGGPYEQYFGPGTRLTVT.

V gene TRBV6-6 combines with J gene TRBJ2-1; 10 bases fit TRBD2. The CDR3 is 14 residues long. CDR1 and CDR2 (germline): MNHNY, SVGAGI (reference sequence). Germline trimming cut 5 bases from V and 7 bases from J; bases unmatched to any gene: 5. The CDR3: CASSLAGAGNEQFF. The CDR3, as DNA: TGTGCCAGCAGTCTAGCGGGGGCGGGAAATGAGCAGTTCTTC.

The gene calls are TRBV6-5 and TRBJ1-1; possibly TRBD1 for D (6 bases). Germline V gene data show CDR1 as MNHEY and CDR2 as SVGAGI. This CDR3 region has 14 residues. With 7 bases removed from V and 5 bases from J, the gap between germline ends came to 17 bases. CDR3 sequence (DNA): TGTGCCAGCACCGCCCGCTCTAGGGGGACTGAAGCTTTCTTT. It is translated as CASTARSRGTEAFF.

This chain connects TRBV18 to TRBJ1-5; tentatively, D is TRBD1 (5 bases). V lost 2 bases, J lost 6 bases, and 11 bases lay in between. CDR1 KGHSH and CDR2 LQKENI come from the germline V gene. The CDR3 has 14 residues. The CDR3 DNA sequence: TGTGCCAGCTCACCAGGGAGGGGCTTTCAGCCCCAGCATTTT. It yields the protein CASSPGRGFQPQHF.

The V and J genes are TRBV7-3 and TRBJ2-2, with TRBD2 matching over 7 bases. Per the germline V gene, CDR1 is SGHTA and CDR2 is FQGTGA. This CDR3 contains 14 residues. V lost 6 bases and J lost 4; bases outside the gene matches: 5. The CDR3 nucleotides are TGTGCCAGCAGTTCATCTAGCGGCACCGGGGAGCTGTTTTTT. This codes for CASSSSSGTGELFF.

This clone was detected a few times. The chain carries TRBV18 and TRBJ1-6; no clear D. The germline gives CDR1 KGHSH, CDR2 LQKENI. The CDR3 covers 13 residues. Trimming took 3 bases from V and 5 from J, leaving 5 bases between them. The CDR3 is CASSPADNSPLHF. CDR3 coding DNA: TGTGCCAGCTCACCCGCGGATAATTCACCCCTCCACTTT.

CDR3 sequence reads: CASSFGVVSNQPQHF. CDR3 DNA sequence: TGTGCCAGCAGCTTCGGGGTTGTGAGCAATCAGCCCCAGCATTTT. The chain employs TRBV7-2 and TRBJ1-5; D ambiguous. This CDR3 comprises 15 residues. The V gene lost 3 bases and the J gene lost 1 base, with 10 bases spanning the gap. The germline gives CDR1 SGHTA, CDR2 FQGNSA.

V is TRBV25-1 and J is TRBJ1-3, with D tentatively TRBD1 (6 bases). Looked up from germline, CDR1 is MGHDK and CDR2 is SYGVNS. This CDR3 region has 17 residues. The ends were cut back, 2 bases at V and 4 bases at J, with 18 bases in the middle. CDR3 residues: CASSENTGSEGGNTIYF. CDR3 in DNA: TGTGCCAGCAGTGAAAATACAGGGTCGGAAGGGGGAAACACCATATATTTT. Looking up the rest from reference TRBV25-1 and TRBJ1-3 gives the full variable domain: EADIYQTPRYLVIGTGKKITLECSQTMGHDKMYWYQQDPGMELHLIHYSYGVNSTEKGDLSSESTVSRIRTEHFPLTLESARPSHTSQYLCASSENTGSEGGNTIYFGEGSWLTVV.

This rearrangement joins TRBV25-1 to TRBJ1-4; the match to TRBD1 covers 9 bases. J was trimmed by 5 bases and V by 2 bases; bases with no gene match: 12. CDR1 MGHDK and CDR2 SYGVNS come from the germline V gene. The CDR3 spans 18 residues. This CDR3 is CASSEQPHRGLGNEKLFF. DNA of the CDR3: TGTGCCAGCAGTGAACAACCCCACAGGGGGCTTGGGAATGAAAAACTGTTTTTT.

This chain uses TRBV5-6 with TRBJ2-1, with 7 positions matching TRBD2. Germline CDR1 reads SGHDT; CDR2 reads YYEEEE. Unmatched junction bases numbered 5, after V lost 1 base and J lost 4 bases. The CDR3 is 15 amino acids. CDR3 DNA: TGTGCCAGCAGCTTGCCGGGGAGGGAGTACAATGAGCAGTTCTTC. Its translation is CASSLPGREYNEQFF.

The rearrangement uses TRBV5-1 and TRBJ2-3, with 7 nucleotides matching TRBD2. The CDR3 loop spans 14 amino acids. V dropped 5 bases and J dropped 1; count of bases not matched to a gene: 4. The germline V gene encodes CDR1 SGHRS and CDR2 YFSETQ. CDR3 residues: CASRRDYRTDTQYF. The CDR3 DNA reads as TGCGCCAGCAGGCGGGACTACCGCACAGATACGCAGTATTTT.

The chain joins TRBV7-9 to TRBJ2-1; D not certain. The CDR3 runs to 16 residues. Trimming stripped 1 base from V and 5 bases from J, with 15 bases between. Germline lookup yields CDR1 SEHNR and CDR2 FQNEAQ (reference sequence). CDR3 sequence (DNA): TGTGCCAGCAGCTTAGTTACCGGGTCTACTAACAATGAGCAGTTCTTC. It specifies CASSLVTGSTNNEQFF.

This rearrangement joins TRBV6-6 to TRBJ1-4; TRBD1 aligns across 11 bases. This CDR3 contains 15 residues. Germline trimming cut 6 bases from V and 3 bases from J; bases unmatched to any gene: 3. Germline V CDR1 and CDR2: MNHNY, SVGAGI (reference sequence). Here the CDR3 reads CASSRDRGANEKLFF. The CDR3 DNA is TGTGCCAGCAGCCGGGACAGGGGGGCTAATGAAAAACTGTTTTTT.

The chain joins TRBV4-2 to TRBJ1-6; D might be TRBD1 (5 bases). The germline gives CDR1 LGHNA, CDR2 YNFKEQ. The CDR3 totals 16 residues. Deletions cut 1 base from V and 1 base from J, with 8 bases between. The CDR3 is CASSQGGVSYNSPLHF. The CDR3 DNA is TGTGCCAGCAGCCAAGGGGGGGTTTCCTATAATTCACCCCTCCACTTT.

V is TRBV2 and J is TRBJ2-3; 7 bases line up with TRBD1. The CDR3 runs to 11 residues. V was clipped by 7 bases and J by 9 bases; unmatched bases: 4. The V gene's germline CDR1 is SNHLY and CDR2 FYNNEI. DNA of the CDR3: TGTGCCAGCAATGGCAGGGGGACGCAGTATTTT. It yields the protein CASNGRGTQYF.

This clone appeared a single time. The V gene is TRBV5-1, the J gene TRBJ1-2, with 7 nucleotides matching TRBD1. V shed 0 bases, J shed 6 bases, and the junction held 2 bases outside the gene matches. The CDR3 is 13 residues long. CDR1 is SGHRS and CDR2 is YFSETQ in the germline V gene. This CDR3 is CASSLETGDGYTF. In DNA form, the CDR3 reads TGCGCCAGCAGCTTGGAAACAGGGGATGGCTACACCTTC.

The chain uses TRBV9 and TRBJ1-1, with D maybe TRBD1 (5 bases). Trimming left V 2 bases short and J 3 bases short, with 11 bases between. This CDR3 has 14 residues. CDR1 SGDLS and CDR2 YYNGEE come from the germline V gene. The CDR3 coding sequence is TGTGCCAGCAGCGTCAGGGTCCGCGACACTGAAGCTTTCTTT. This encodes CASSVRVRDTEAFF.

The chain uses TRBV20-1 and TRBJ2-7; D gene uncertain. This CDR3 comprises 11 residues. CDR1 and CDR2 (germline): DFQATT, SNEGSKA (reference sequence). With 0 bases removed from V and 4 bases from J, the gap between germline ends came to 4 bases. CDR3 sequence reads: CSARDEYEQYF. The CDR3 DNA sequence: TGCAGTGCTAGAGACGAGTACGAGCAGTACTTC.

The CDR3 nucleotides read TGTGCCATCAGCCGGGACACCCTCTCCTACGAGCAGTACTTC. It yields the protein CAISRDTLSYEQYF. The chain couples TRBV10-3 to TRBJ2-7, with D perhaps matching TRBD1 (6 bases). CDR3 length equals 14 residues. Germline CDR1 reads ENHRY; CDR2 reads SYGVKD. Trimming left V 6 bases short and J 0 bases short, with 12 bases between.

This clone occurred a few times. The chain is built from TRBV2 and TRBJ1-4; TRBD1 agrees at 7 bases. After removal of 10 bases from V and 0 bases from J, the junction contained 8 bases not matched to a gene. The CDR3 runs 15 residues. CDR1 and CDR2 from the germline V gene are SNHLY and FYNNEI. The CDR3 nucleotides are TGTGCCACGCAATTACAGGGGACAACTAATGAAAAACTGTTTTTT. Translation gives CATQLQGTTNEKLFF.

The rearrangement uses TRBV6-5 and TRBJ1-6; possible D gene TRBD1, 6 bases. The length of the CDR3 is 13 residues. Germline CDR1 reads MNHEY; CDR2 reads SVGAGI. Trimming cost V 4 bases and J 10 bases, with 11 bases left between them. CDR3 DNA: TGTGCCAGCAGTTTGGACAGATCCTCACCCCTCCACTTT. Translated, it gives CASSLDRSSPLHF.

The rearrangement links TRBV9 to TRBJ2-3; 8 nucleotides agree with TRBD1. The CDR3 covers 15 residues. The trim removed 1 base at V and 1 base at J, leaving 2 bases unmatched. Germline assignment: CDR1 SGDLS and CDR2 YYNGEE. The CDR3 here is CASSVQGARTDTQYF. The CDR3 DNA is TGTGCCAGCAGCGTACAGGGGGCGCGCACAGATACGCAGTATTTT.

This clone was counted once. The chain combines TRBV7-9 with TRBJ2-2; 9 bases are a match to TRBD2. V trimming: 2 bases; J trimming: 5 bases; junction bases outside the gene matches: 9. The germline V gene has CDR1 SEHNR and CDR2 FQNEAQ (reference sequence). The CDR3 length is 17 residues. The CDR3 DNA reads TGTGCCAGCAGCTTACCAGCGGGGGGCACGTGGACCGGGGAGCTGTTTTTT. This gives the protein CASSLPAGGTWTGELFF.

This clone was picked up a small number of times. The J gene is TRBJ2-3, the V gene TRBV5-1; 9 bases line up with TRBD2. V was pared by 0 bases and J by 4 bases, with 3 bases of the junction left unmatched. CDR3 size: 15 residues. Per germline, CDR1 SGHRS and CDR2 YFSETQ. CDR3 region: CASSLAGGGADTQYF. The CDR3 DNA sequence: TGCGCCAGCAGCTTGGCGGGCGGGGGGGCAGATACGCAGTATTTT.

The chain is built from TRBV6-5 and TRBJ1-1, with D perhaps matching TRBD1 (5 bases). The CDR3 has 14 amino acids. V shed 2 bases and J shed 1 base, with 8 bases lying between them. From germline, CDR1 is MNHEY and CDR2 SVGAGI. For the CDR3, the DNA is TGTGCCAGCAGTTACAGCGACAGGAACACTGAAGCTTTCTTT. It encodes CASSYSDRNTEAFF.

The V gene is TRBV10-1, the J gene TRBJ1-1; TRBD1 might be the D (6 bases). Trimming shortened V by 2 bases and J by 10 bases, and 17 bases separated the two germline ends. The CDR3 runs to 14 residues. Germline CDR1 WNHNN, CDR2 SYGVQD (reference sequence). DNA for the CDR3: TGCGCCAGCAGTGAGCACAGGAACAGGGAAGGAGCTTTCTTT. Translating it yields CASSEHRNREGAFF.

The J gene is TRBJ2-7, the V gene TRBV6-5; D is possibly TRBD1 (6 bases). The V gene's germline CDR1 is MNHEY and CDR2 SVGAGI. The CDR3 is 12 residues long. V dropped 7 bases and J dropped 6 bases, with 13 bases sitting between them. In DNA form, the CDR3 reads TGTGCCAGCAATAAACAGGGCTCCGAGCAGTACTTC. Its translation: CASNKQGSEQYF.